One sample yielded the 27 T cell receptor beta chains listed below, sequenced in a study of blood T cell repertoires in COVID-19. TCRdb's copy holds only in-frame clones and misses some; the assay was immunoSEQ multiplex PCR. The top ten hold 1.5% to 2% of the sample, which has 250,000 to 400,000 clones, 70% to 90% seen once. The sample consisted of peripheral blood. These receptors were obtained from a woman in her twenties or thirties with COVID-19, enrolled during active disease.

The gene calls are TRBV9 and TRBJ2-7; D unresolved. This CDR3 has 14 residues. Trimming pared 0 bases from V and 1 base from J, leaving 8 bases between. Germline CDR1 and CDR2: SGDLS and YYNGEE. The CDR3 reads CASSVDLSSYEQYF. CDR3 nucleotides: TGTGCCAGCAGCGTAGACTTATCTTCCTACGAGCAGTACTTC.

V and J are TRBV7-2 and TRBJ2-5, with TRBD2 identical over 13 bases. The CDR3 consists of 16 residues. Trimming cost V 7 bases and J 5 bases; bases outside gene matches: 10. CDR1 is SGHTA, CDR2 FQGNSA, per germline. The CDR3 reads CASKTSGGAVGETQYF. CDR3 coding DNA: TGTGCCAGCAAAACTAGCGGGGGGGCCGTCGGGGAGACCCAGTACTTC.

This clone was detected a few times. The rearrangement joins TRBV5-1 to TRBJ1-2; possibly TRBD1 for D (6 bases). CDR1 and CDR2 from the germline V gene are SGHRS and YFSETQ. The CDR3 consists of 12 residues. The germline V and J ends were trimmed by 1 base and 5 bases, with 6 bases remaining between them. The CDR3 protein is CASSLTGYGYTF. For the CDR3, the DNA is TGCGCCAGCAGCTTGACAGGGTATGGCTACACCTTC.

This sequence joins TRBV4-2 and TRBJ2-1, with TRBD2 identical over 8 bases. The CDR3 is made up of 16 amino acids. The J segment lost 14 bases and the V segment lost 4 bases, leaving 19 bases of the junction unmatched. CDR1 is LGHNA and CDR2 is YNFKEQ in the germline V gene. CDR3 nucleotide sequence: TGTGCCAGCAGCCCGAAGGGGGGCGGGGGGCTACCCTCGGAGTTCTTC. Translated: CASSPKGGGGLPSEFF.

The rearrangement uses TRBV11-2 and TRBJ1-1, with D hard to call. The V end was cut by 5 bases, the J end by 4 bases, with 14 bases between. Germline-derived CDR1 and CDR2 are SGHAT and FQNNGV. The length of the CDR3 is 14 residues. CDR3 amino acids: CASSPGSAFTEAFF. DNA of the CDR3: TGTGCCAGCAGCCCGGGTAGTGCGTTCACTGAAGCTTTCTTT.

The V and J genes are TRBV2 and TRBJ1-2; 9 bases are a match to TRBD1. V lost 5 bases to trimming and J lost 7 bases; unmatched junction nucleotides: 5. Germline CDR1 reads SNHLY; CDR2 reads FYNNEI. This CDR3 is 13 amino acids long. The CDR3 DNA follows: TGTGCCAGCAGTAGGGACAGGGAGACTGGCTACACCTTC. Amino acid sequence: CASSRDRETGYTF.

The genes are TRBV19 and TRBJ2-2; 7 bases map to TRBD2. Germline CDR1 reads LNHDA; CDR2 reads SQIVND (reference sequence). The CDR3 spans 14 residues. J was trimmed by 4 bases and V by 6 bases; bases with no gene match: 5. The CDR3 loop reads CASRFAGATGELFF. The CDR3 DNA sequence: TGTGCCAGTAGGTTCGCGGGAGCCACCGGGGAGCTGTTTTTT.

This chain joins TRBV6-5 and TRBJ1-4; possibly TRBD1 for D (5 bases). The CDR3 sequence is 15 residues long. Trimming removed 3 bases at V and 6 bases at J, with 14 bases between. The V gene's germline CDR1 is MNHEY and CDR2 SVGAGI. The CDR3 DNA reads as TGTGCCAGCAGTTATCTTGGGGGGATGGATGAAAAACTGTTTTTT. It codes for CASSYLGGMDEKLFF.

The CDR3 region is CASSDDERGYSYEQYV. CDR3 sequence (DNA): TGTGCCAGCAGTGATGACGAGCGGGGGTACTCCTACGAGCAGTACGTC. This rearrangement joins TRBV2 to TRBJ2-7; 8 bases align to TRBD2. Germline V gene data show CDR1 as SNHLY and CDR2 as FYNNEI. The junction had 7 bases not matched to a gene; V was cut back by 3 bases and J by 0 bases. CDR3 size: 16 residues.

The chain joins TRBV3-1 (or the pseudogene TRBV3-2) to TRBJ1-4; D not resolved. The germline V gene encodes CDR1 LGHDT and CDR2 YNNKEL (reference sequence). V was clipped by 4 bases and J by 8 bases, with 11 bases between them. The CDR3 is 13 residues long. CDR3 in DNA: TGTGCCAGCAGCCTCGGTGGTGCCGAAAAACTGTTTTTT. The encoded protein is CASSLGGAEKLFF.

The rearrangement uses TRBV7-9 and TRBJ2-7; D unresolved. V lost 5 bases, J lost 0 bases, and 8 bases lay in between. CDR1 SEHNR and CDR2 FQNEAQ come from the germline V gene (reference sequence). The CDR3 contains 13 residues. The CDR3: CASSPDNSYEQYF. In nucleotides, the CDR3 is TGTGCCAGCAGCCCCGACAACTCCTACGAGCAGTACTTC.

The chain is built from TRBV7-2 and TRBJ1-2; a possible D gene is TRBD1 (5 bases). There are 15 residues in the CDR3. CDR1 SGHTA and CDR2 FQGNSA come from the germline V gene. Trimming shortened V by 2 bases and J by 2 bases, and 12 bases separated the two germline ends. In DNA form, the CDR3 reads TGTGCCAGCAGCTTATATGGCAGGGCGAACTATGGCTACACCTTC. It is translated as CASSLYGRANYGYTF. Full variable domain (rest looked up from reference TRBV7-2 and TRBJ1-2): GAGVSQSPSNKVTEKGKDVELRCDPISGHTALYWYRQSLGQGLEFLIYFQGNSAPDKSGLPSDRFSAERTGGSVSTLTIQRTQQEDSAVYLCASSLYGRANYGYTFGSGTRLTVV.

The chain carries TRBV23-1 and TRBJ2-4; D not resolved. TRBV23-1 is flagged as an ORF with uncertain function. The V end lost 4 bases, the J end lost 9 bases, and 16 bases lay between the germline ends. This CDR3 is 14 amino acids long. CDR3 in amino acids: CASSRLAPPSIQYF. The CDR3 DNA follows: TGCGCCAGCAGTCGTCTGGCCCCTCCCAGCATTCAGTACTTC.

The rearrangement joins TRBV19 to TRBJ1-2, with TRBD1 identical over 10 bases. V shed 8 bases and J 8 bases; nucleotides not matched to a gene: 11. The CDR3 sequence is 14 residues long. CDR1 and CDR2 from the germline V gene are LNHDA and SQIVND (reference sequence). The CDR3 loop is CASSPGTGVMGYTF. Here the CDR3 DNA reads TGTGCCAGTTCCCCCGGGACAGGGGTTATGGGCTACACCTTC. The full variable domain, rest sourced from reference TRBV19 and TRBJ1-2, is DGGITQSPKYLFRKEGQNVTLSCEQNLNHDAMYWYRQDPGQGLRLIYYSQIVNDFQKGDIAEGYSVSREKKESFPLTVTSAQKNPTAFYLCASSPGTGVMGYTFGSGTRLTVV.

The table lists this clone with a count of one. The CDR3 coding sequence is TGTGCCACCAGTGGACCGGGAGGTGAAGCTTTCTTT. Protein sequence: CATSGPGGEAFF. The chain joins TRBV24-1 to TRBJ1-1; D gene unclear. Per germline, CDR1 KGHDR and CDR2 SFDVKD. The V and J ends lost 5 bases and 7 bases respectively, with 10 bases between them. The CDR3 is 12 residues long.

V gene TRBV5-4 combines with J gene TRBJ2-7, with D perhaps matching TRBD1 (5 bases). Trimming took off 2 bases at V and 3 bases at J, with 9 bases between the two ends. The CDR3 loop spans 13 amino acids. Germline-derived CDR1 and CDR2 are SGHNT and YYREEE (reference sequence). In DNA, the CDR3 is TGTGCCAGCAGCTTCCAGGGTCGCTACGAGCAGTACGTC. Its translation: CASSFQGRYEQYV.

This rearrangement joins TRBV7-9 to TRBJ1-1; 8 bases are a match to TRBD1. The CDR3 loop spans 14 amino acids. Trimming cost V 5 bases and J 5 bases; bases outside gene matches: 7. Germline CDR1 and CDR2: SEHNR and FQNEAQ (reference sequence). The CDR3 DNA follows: TGTGCCAGCAGCCCGACAGGGGATGGAACTGAAGCTTTCTTT. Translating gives CASSPTGDGTEAFF.

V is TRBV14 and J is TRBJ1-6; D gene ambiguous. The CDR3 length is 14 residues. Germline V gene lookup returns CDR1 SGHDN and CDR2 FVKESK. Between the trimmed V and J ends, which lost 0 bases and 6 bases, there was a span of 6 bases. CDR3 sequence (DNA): TGTGCCAGCAGCCAAGACTACGGTAATTCACCCCTCCACTTT. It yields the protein CASSQDYGNSPLHF. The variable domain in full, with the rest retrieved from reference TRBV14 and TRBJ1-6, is EAGVTQFPSHSVIEKGQTVTLRCDPISGHDNLYWYRRVMGKEIKFLLHFVKESKQDESGMPNNRFLAERTGGTYSTLKVQPAELEDSGVYFCASSQDYGNSPLHFGNGTRLTVT.

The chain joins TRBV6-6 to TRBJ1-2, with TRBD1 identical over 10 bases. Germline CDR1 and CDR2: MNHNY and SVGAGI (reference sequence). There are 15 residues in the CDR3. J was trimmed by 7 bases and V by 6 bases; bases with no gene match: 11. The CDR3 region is CASSSRDRGVSGYTF. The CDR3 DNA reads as TGTGCCAGCAGCTCCCGGGACAGGGGCGTAAGTGGCTACACCTTC.

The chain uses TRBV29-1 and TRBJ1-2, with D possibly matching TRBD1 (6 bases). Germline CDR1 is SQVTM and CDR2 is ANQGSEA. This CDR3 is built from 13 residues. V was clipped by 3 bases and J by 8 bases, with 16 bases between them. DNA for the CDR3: TGCAGCGTTGATGGCCAGGGGCCGGACGGCTACACCTTC. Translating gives CSVDGQGPDGYTF.

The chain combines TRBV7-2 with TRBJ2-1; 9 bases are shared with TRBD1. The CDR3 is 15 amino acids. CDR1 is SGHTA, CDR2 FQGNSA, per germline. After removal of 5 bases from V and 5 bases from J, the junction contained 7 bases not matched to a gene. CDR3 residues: CASSRRTGEDNEQFF. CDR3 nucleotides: TGTGCCAGCAGCCGCCGGACAGGGGAGGACAATGAGCAGTTCTTC. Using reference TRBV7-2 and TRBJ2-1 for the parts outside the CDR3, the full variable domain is GAGVSQSPSNKVTEKGKDVELRCDPISGHTALYWYRQSLGQGLEFLIYFQGNSAPDKSGLPSDRFSAERTGGSVSTLTIQRTQQEDSAVYLCASSRRTGEDNEQFFGPGTRLTVL.

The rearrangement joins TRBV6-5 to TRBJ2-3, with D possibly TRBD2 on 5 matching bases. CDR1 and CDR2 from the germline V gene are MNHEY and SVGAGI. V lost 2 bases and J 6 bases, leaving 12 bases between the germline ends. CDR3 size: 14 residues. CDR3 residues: CASSYARGADTQYF. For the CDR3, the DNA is TGTGCCAGCAGTTACGCTCGGGGAGCGGATACGCAGTATTTT.

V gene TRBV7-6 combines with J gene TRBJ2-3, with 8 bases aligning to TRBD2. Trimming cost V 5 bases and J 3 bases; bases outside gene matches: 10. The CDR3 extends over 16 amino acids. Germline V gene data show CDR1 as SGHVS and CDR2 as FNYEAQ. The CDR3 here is CASSALAAQGTDTQYF. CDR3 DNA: TGTGCCAGCAGCGCACTAGCGGCGCAGGGGACAGATACGCAGTATTTT.

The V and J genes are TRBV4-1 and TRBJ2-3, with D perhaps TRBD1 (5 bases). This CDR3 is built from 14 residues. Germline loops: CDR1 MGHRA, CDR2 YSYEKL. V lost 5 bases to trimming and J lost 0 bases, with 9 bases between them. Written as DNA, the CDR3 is TGCGCCAGCAGCGGGAAGGGGAGCACAGATACGCAGTATTTT. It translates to CASSGKGSTDTQYF.

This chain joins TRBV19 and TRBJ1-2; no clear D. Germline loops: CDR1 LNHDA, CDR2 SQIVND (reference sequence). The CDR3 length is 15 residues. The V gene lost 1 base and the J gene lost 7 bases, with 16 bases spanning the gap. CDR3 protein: CASSIASPSTRGYTF. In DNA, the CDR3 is TGTGCCAGTAGTATAGCTAGCCCGTCGACACGTGGCTACACCTTC.

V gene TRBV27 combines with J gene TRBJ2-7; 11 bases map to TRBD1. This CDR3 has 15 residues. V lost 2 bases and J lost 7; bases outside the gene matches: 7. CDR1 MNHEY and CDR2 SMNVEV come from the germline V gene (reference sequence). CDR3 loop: CASSLGTGGSGEQYF. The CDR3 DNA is TGTGCCAGCAGTTTAGGGACAGGGGGATCGGGAGAGCAGTACTTC.

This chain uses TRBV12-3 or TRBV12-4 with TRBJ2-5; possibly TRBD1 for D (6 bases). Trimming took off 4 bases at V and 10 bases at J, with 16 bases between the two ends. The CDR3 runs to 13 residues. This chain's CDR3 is CASSSLTGGSQYF. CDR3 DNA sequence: TGTGCCAGCAGTTCCCTGACAGGAGGAAGCCAGTACTTC.